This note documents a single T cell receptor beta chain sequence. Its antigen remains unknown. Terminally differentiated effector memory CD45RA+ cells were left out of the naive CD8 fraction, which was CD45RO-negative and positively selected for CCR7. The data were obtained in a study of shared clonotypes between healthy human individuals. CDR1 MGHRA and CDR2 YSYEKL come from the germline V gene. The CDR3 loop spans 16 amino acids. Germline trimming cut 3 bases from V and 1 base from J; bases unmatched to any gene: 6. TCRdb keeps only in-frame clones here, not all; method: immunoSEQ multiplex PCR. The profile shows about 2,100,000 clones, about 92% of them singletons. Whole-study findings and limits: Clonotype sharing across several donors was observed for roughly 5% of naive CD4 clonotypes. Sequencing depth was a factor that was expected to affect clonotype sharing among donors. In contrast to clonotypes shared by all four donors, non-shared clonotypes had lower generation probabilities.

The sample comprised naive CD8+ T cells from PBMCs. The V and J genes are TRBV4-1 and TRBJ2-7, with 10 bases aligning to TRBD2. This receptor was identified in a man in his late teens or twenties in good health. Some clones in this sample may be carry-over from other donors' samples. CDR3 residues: CASSQTLAGGSYEQYF. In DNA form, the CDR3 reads TGCGCCAGCAGCCAGACGTTAGCGGGAGGATCCTACGAGCAGTACTTC.